A selection of T cell receptor beta chains follows, all from one sample in a study of blood T cell repertoires in COVID-19. The table came from immunoSEQ multiplex PCR; TCRdb's copy has only in-frame clones and leaves some out. The sample shows 200,000 to 250,000 clones, roughly 87% of them seen only once. The sequenced material came from peripheral blood. These receptors were obtained from a woman in her late teens or twenties who had recovered from COVID-19. Both conserved end residues are trimmed from each CDR3. Fields, in order: J gene, V gene, CDR3 protein.

TRBJ2-5,TRBV15,ATSRERQETQY
TRBJ2-1,TRBV5-1,ASSWAPGVPLLGYYNEQF
TRBJ2-3,TRBV6-5,ASSKTAGTTDTQY
TRBJ2-1,TRBV27,ASSPTGGPYNEQF
TRBJ2-1,TRBV14,ASSQVQGTHSQF
TRBJ2-7,TRBV7-2,ASSPTGREQY
TRBJ2-7,TRBV5-4,ASRRAGGAYEQY
TRBJ2-1,TRBV19,ASSMTEYNEQF
TRBJ2-1,TRBV19,ASSIGLAGAHFPYNEQF
TRBJ1-1,TRBV11-2,ASSFTGGNTEAF
TRBJ2-2,TRBV2,ARGGASNTGELF
TRBJ1-1,TRBV9,ASSVGQGALPEAF
TRBJ2-1,TRBV5-1,ASSLAAASSYNEQF
TRBJ2-7,TRBV9,ASSGPGRGHSYEQY
TRBJ1-2,TRBV19,ASSPRQPGYT
TRBJ2-5,TRBV2,ASSGREETQY
TRBJ1-1,TRBV2,ATSYQGPNTEAF
TRBJ2-1,TRBV4-2,ASSRGTSGNEQF
TRBJ2-1,TRBV9,ASSVEWGRASGGDEQF
TRBJ1-2,TRBV13,ASSPGTGNYGYT
TRBJ2-7,TRBV5-1,ASSRGGLSSYEQY
TRBJ2-3,TRBV13,ASSLRLADTQY
TRBJ2-7,TRBV3-1/TRBV3-2,ASILSGSDEQY
TRBJ2-1,TRBV11-3,ASSKGLAGGSSYNEQF
TRBJ2-3,TRBV7-2,ASSLPFDRADTQY
TRBJ1-1,TRBV2,ASQTGGGTEAF
TRBJ2-7,TRBV15,ATSRLTSGRGEQY
TRBJ2-1,TRBV9,ASSVGLADYNEQF
TRBJ2-2,TRBV7-3,ASSPTTGLAGGPLSGELF
TRBJ1-4,TRBV19,ASSMVGTGGPEKLF
TRBJ2-3,TRBV5-1,ASSLRTSGRADTQY
TRBJ1-3,TRBV28,ASSIHPGQGKSGNTIY
TRBJ1-2,TRBV27,ASSSRQGSSGYT
TRBJ1-1,TRBV19,ASSTGQDREAF
TRBJ1-2,TRBV7-2,ASSLAYRDPYGYT
TRBJ1-1,TRBV4-3,ASSHSRTGVEAF
TRBJ2-1,TRBV5-4,ASSLAFSGTIEQF